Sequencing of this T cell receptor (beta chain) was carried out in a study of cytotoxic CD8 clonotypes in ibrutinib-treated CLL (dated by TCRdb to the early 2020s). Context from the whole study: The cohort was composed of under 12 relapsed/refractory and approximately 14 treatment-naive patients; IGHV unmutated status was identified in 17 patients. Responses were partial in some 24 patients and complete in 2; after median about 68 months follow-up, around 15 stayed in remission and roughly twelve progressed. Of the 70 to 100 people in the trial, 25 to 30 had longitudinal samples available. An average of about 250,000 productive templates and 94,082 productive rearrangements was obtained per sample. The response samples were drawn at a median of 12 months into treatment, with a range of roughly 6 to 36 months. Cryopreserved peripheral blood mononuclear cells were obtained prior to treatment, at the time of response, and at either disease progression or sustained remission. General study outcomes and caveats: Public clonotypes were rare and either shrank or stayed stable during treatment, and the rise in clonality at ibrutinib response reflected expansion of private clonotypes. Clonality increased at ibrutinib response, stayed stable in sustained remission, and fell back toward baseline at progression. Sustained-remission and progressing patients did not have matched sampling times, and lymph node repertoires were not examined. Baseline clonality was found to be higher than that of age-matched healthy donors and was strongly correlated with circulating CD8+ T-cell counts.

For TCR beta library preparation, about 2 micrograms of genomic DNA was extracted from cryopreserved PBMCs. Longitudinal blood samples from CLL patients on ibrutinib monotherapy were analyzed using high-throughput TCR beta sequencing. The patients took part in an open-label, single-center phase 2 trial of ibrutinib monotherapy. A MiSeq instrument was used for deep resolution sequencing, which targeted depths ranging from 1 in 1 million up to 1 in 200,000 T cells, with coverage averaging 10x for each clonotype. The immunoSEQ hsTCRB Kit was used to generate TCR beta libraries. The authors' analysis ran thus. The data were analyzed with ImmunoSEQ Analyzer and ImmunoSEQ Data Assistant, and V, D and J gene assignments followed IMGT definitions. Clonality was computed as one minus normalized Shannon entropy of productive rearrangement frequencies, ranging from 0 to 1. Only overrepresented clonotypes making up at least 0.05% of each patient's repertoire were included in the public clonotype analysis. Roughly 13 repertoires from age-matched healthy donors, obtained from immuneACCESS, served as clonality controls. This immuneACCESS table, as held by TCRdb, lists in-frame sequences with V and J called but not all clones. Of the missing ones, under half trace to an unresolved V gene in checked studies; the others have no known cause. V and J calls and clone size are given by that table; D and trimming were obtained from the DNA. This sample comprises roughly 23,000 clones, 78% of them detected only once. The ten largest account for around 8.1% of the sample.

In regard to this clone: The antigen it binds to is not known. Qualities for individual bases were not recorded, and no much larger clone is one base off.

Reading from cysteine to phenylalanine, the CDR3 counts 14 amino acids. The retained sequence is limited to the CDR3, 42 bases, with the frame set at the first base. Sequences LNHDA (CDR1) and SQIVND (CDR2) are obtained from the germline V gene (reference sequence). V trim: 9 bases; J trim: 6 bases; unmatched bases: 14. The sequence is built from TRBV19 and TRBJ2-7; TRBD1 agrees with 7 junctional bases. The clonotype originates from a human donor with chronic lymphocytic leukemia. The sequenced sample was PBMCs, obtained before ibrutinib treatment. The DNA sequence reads TGTGCCAGCCAGCCCGGGACAGAGGGTACCGAGCAGTACTTC. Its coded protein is CASQPGTEGTEQYF. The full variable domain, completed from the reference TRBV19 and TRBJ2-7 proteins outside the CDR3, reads DGGITQSPKYLFRKEGQNVTLSCEQNLNHDAMYWYRQDPGQGLRLIYYSQIVNDFQKGDIAEGYSVSREKKESFPLTVTSAQKNPTAFYLCASQPGTEGTEQYFGPGTRLTVT.